The 29 T cell receptor beta chains below all came from one sample that was sequenced in a study of T cell responses to AZD1222 COVID-19 vaccine. Some clones are missing from TCRdb's copy, which holds only in-frame ones; the method was immunoSEQ multiplex PCR. The data contain about 200,000 clones, 88% of them singletons. Here the sequenced sample was peripheral blood, taken on day 0 of AZD1222 vaccination. The receptors shown here come from an adult in good health.

The chain recombines TRBV27 with TRBJ2-7, with D possibly being TRBD1 (5 bases). The CDR3 is made up of 13 amino acids. The V end was cut by 10 bases, the J end by 1 base, with 14 bases between. The germline V gene has CDR1 MNHEY and CDR2 SMNVEV (reference sequence). The CDR3 region is CATASRQSYEQYF. For the CDR3, the DNA is TGTGCCACCGCCTCACGACAGTCCTACGAGCAGTACTTC.

This CDR3 reads CASSIGGREARNQPQHF. In nucleotides, the CDR3 is TGTGCCAGTAGTATAGGTGGGAGGGAGGCTCGCAATCAGCCCCAGCATTTT. The chain combines TRBV19 with TRBJ1-5; D not resolved. From germline, CDR1 is LNHDA and CDR2 SQIVND (reference sequence). V shed 1 base and J shed 2 bases, with 15 bases lying between them. The length of the CDR3 is 17 residues. Full variable domain (outside the CDR3, taken from reference TRBV19 and TRBJ1-5): DGGITQSPKYLFRKEGQNVTLSCEQNLNHDAMYWYRQDPGQGLRLIYYSQIVNDFQKGDIAEGYSVSREKKESFPLTVTSAQKNPTAFYLCASSIGGREARNQPQHFGDGTRLSIL.

In its sample, this clone was seen a few times. The rearrangement uses TRBV9 and TRBJ1-2, with TRBD1 matching 10 bases. This CDR3 spans 17 amino acids. The J segment lost 8 bases and the V segment lost 3 bases, leaving 16 bases of the junction unmatched. The germline CDR1 and CDR2 sequences are SGDLS and YYNGEE. The CDR3 coding sequence is TGTGCCAGCAGCGCCACGACAGGGGGCCTACCCATAGAGGGCTACACCTTC. Its protein product is CASSATTGGLPIEGYTF.

The CDR3 loop reads CASGFTTGELFF. Written as DNA, the CDR3 is TGTGCCAGCGGCTTTACCACCGGGGAGCTGTTTTTT. The chain couples TRBV6-5 to TRBJ2-2; D is uncertain. The CDR3 is 12 amino acids. The germline V gene encodes CDR1 MNHEY and CDR2 SVGAGI. V was shortened by 8 bases and J by 4 bases, with 8 bases between the two germline ends.

The rearrangement joins TRBV7-9 to TRBJ1-1, with 7 nucleotides matching TRBD1. Trimming took 4 bases from V and 3 from J; bases not matched to a gene: 2. CDR1 is SEHNR, CDR2 FQNEAQ, per germline (reference sequence). This CDR3 region has 13 residues. The CDR3 loop reads CASSSRGDTEAFF. The CDR3 DNA sequence: TGTGCCAGCAGCTCCAGGGGGGACACTGAAGCTTTCTTT.

The chain employs TRBV7-8 and TRBJ1-5; D ambiguous. This CDR3 comprises 17 residues. Trimming took 4 bases from V and 3 from J, leaving 19 bases between them. CDR1 is SGHVS, CDR2 FQNEAQ, per germline. CDR3 protein: CASSSNRWAPPNQPQHF. For the CDR3, the DNA is TGTGCCAGCAGCTCAAACCGTTGGGCCCCCCCCAATCAGCCCCAGCATTTT.

The V gene is TRBV30, the J gene TRBJ2-5, with TRBD1 matching 8 bases. Germline-derived CDR1 and CDR2 are GTSNPN and SVGIG (reference sequence). J lost 1 base, V lost 0 bases, and 4 bases had no gene match. The CDR3 length is 15 residues. The CDR3 DNA sequence: TGTGCCTGGAGTGTTATTACAGGGGGCCAAGAGACCCAGTACTTC. Translating it yields CAWSVITGGQETQYF.

This chain joins TRBV11-2 and TRBJ2-2; 9 bases agree with TRBD2. The V segment lost 5 bases and the J segment 4 bases; nucleotides outside the gene matches: 11. This CDR3 region has 17 residues. Germline V gene lookup returns CDR1 SGHAT and CDR2 FQNNGV. CDR3 bases: TGTGCCAGCAGCCTCCTGGCTAGCGGGGTCTTCACCGGGGAGCTGTTTTTT. It encodes CASSLLASGVFTGELFF.

This sequence joins TRBV19 and TRBJ2-1; 9 positions match TRBD1. The CDR3 contains 15 residues. Germline values: CDR1 LNHDA, CDR2 SQIVND (reference sequence). With 9 bases clipped from V and 0 bases from J, the junction kept 6 bases outside the gene matches. The CDR3 DNA is TGTGCCAGCGTCCAGGACAGGGGCTCCTACAATGAGCAGTTCTTC. Protein sequence: CASVQDRGSYNEQFF.

The rearrangement joins TRBV30 to TRBJ1-1; tentatively, D is TRBD1 (5 bases). The V end was cut by 2 bases, the J end by 3 bases, with 10 bases between. This CDR3 is 13 amino acids long. The germline V gene encodes CDR1 GTSNPN and CDR2 SVGIG (reference sequence). The CDR3 reads CAWSLQADTEAFF. The CDR3 region has the DNA TGTGCCTGGAGTCTACAGGCGGACACTGAAGCTTTCTTT.

This chain links TRBV6-5 with TRBJ2-5; D is possibly TRBD1 (5 bases). V lost 0 bases and J lost 4, with 9 bases in between. CDR1 and CDR2 from the germline V gene are MNHEY and SVGAGI. The CDR3 is made up of 14 amino acids. This chain's CDR3 is CASSYSGQGETQYF. In nucleotides, the CDR3 is TGTGCCAGCAGTTACTCTGGGCAGGGAGAGACCCAGTACTTC.

The J gene is TRBJ2-7, the V gene TRBV29-1; tentatively, D is TRBD1 (6 bases). With 3 bases removed from V and 4 bases from J, the gap between germline ends came to 10 bases. CDR1 and CDR2 (germline): SQVTM, ANQGSEA. CDR3 length equals 12 residues. The CDR3 nucleotides read TGCAGCGTTGAGCTACAGGGTTACGAGCAGTACTTC. Its translation is CSVELQGYEQYF.

This chain joins TRBV2 and TRBJ2-7; TRBD1 might be the D (6 bases). The V gene lost 5 bases and the J gene lost 1 base, with 15 bases spanning the gap. This CDR3 region has 15 residues. The germline CDR1 and CDR2 sequences are SNHLY and FYNNEI. The CDR3 nucleotides are TGTGCCAGCAGTCTACAGGGAAAGGTTTCCTACGAGCAGTACTTC. The encoded protein is CASSLQGKVSYEQYF.

This chain links TRBV19 with TRBJ2-2; D gene uncertain. Looked up from germline, CDR1 is LNHDA and CDR2 is SQIVND (reference sequence). This CDR3 contains 15 residues. With 7 bases removed from V and 0 bases from J, the gap between germline ends came to 12 bases. This chain's CDR3 is CASTPIQTNTGELFF. The DNA of the CDR3 is TGTGCCAGTACCCCTATACAGACGAACACCGGGGAGCTGTTTTTT.

This clone was observed a single time. The chain uses TRBV7-9 and TRBJ2-3; the D gene could be TRBD1 or TRBD2 (5 bases each). V shed 3 bases and J shed 2 bases, with 15 bases lying between them. This CDR3 spans 16 amino acids. Looked up from germline, CDR1 is SEHNR and CDR2 is FQNEAQ (reference sequence). CDR3 protein: CASSFTRDVPTDTQYF. Here the CDR3 DNA reads TGTGCCAGCAGCTTCACCCGGGACGTTCCCACAGATACGCAGTATTTT.

This chain links TRBV3-1 (or the pseudogene TRBV3-2) with TRBJ2-2; 9 bases fit TRBD2. CDR3 length: 17 residues. Germline V gene data show CDR1 as LGHDT and CDR2 as YNNKEL (reference sequence). V lost 1 base, J lost 5 bases, and 8 bases stayed unmatched. This CDR3 reads CASSQVQRGARTGELFF. DNA of the CDR3: TGTGCCAGCAGCCAAGTTCAGCGGGGGGCCCGAACCGGGGAGCTGTTTTTT.

This rearrangement joins TRBV5-1 to TRBJ2-7, with 7 bases aligning to TRBD1. The germline V gene encodes CDR1 SGHRS and CDR2 YFSETQ. The CDR3 covers 13 residues. Trimming took 4 bases from V and 1 from J; bases not matched to a gene: 2. The CDR3 DNA is TGCGCCAGCAGCAGGGGGCTTTCCTACGAGCAGTACTTC. Amino acid sequence: CASSRGLSYEQYF.

With regard to this clone: This CDR3 is also generated by other DNA sequences in the sample. The rearrangement uses TRBV10-2 and TRBJ1-2; D not resolved. CDR3 length: 13 residues. V lost 2 bases and J lost 4, with 8 bases in between. Per germline, CDR1 WSHSY and CDR2 SAAADI. This CDR3 is CASSEGFSYGYTF. The CDR3 DNA is TGCGCCAGCAGTGAGGGTTTTTCCTATGGCTACACCTTC.

This clone was recorded once. The chain uses TRBV6-6 and TRBJ1-2, with 10 positions matching TRBD1. The CDR3 spans 15 residues. J gave up 5 bases and V 6 bases, and 9 bases lay outside the gene matches. Germline V lookup: CDR1 MNHNY, CDR2 SVGAGI (reference sequence). As DNA, the CDR3 is TGTGCCAGCAGCCGCCGACAGGGGGCCGATTATGGCTACACCTTC. Encoded protein: CASSRRQGADYGYTF.

In this sample, this clone turned up a few times. The chain recombines TRBV7-3 with TRBJ2-1; TRBD2 matches 7 bases. The germline CDR1 and CDR2 sequences are SGHTA and FQGTGA. The CDR3 has 13 amino acids. The ends lost 1 base at V and 12 bases at J; junction bases unmatched: 6. The chain's CDR3 is CASSLNIGLGQFF. The CDR3 nucleotides read TGTGCCAGCAGCTTAAATATCGGACTAGGGCAGTTCTTC.

The chain employs TRBV5-1 and TRBJ2-7, with D tentatively TRBD1 (6 bases). CDR3 length equals 14 residues. Germline values: CDR1 SGHRS, CDR2 YFSETQ. Trimming removed 8 bases from V and 0 bases from J, with 15 bases in between. Here the CDR3 DNA reads TGCGCCAGTAGTAGGACAGCGAGCTCCTACGAGCAGTACTTC. Protein product: CASSRTASSYEQYF. The full variable domain, with the rest looked up from reference TRBV5-1 and TRBJ2-7, is KAGVTQTPRYLIKTRGQQVTLSCSPISGHRSVSWYQQTPGQGLQFLFEYFSETQRNKGNFPGRFSGRQFSNSRSEMNVSTLELGDSALYLCASSRTASSYEQYFGPGTRLTVT.

This clone was detected only once. The J gene is TRBJ1-1, the V gene TRBV30, with D unresolved. The CDR3 contains 14 residues. V was shortened by 2 bases and J by 5 bases, with 15 bases between the two germline ends. Germline loops: CDR1 GTSNPN, CDR2 SVGIG (reference sequence). DNA of the CDR3: TGTGCCTGGAGTCAAGGCGGGGTCCGAACTGAAGCTTTCTTT. This encodes CAWSQGGVRTEAFF.

The rearrangement uses TRBV6-4 and TRBJ2-2; no definite D call. V lost 2 bases and J 6 bases, leaving 7 bases between the germline ends. The CDR3 has 13 residues. Germline V gene sequence: CDR1 MRHNA, CDR2 SNTAGT. The CDR3 protein is CASSDEAAGELFF. DNA of the CDR3: TGTGCCAGCAGTGACGAGGCGGCCGGGGAGCTGTTTTTT.

In its sample, this clone was seen once. The chain has TRBV6-5 and TRBJ1-3, with no clear D. V lost 4 bases and J lost 0, with 10 bases in between. Per the germline V gene, CDR1 is MNHEY and CDR2 is SVGAGI. CDR3 size: 15 residues. As DNA, the CDR3 is TGTGCCAGCAGTTCGTATATTAGCTCTGGAAACACCATATATTTT. It yields the protein CASSSYISSGNTIYF.

The CDR3 spells CATSGGANEQFF. The CDR3 DNA reads as TGTGCCACCAGCGGGGGGGCTAATGAGCAGTTCTTC. This chain links TRBV2 with TRBJ2-1, with TRBD2 identical over 10 bases. This CDR3 has 12 residues. The V gene's germline CDR1 is SNHLY and CDR2 FYNNEI. V was pared by 10 bases and J by 7 bases, with 4 bases of the junction left unmatched.

This clone was seen only once. The chain links TRBV5-1 to TRBJ1-3, with D possibly being TRBD1 (6 bases). V was shortened by 5 bases and J by 0 bases, with 9 bases between the two germline ends. This CDR3 contains 14 residues. The germline V gene has CDR1 SGHRS and CDR2 YFSETQ. The CDR3 here is CASRSQGSGNTIYF. As DNA, the CDR3 is TGCGCCAGCAGATCACAGGGCTCTGGAAACACCATATATTTT.

The gene calls are TRBV5-1 and TRBJ2-7, with TRBD1 matching over 8 bases. V dropped 3 bases and J dropped 4; count of bases not matched to a gene: 6. CDR3 length: 14 residues. From germline, CDR1 is SGHRS and CDR2 YFSETQ. The CDR3 region has the DNA TGCGCCAGCAGCTGGAGAGGACAGGGTTACGAGCAGTACTTC. Its translation: CASSWRGQGYEQYF.

The chain has TRBV6-2 or TRBV6-3 and TRBJ2-1, with D possibly matching TRBD1 (6 bases). Trimming stripped 6 bases from V and 1 base from J, with 19 bases between. The CDR3 totals 17 residues. The V gene's germline CDR1 is MNHEY and CDR2 SVGEGT. CDR3 residues: CASSSKATGLSYNEQFF. DNA of the CDR3: TGTGCCAGCAGCTCAAAGGCGACAGGTCTGTCCTACAATGAGCAGTTCTTC.

This clone was picked up a small number of times. This chain links TRBV19 with TRBJ1-4; TRBD1 might be the D (5 bases). Trimming shortened V by 3 bases and J by 0 bases, and 11 bases separated the two germline ends. The length of the CDR3 is 16 residues. Per the germline V gene, CDR1 is LNHDA and CDR2 is SQIVND (reference sequence). This CDR3 is CASSIPRGPTNEKLFF. DNA of the CDR3: TGTGCCAGTAGTATCCCTAGGGGACCAACTAATGAAAAACTGTTTTTT. Drawing the rest from reference TRBV19 and TRBJ1-4, the complete variable domain is DGGITQSPKYLFRKEGQNVTLSCEQNLNHDAMYWYRQDPGQGLRLIYYSQIVNDFQKGDIAEGYSVSREKKESFPLTVTSAQKNPTAFYLCASSIPRGPTNEKLFFGSGTQLSVL.